The 9 T cell receptor beta chains reported below all come from one sample, sequenced in a study of blood T cell repertoires in COVID-19. Assay used: immunoSEQ multiplex PCR; TCRdb lists only in-frame clones, some missing. The data hold more than 80,000 clones, with roughly 72% observed a single time. Sequenced input: peripheral blood. The source is a woman in her sixties in a cohort sampled during active or convalescent COVID-19.

V is TRBV6-5 and J is TRBJ2-7; 10 nucleotides line up with TRBD2. CDR3 length: 14 amino acids. Germline-derived CDR1 and CDR2 are MNHEY and SVGAGI. Losses at the gene ends were 2 bases for V and 6 bases for J; bases not matched to a gene: 4. The CDR3 here is CASSYRASGGEQYF. CDR3 bases: TGTGCCAGCAGTTACAGGGCTAGCGGGGGCGAGCAGTACTTC.

The rearrangement links TRBV3-1 (or the pseudogene TRBV3-2) to TRBJ2-6; possibly TRBD2 for D (5 bases). Looked up from germline, CDR1 is LGHDT and CDR2 is YNNKEL (reference sequence). CDR3 length: 16 amino acids. Deletions cut 1 base from V and 2 bases from J, with 9 bases between. The CDR3 nucleotides are TGTGCCAGCAGCCAAGTTATCGGGACTGGGGCCAACGTCCTGACTTTC. Translated: CASSQVIGTGANVLTF.

The rearrangement joins TRBV6-1 to TRBJ2-7; possibly TRBD1 for D (6 bases). Deletions cut 3 bases from V and 1 base from J, with 13 bases between. The CDR3 totals 15 residues. CDR1 is MNHNS and CDR2 is SASEGT in the germline V gene. The CDR3 spells CASSEQPGQSYEQYF. CDR3 nucleotide sequence: TGTGCCAGCAGTGAGCAACCGGGACAATCCTACGAGCAGTACTTC.

The J gene is TRBJ2-3, the V gene TRBV19; D gene uncertain. The CDR3 sequence is 13 residues long. V shed 3 bases and J shed 0 bases, with 4 bases lying between them. The germline gives CDR1 LNHDA, CDR2 SQIVND (reference sequence). The CDR3 nucleotides read TGTGCCAGTAGTATCGGGAGCACAGATACGCAGTATTTT. It specifies CASSIGSTDTQYF.

CDR3: CASSLGTGGGNSPLHF. In DNA, the CDR3 is TGCGCCAGCAGCTTGGGTACAGGGGGCGGTAATTCACCCCTCCACTTT. The rearrangement uses TRBV5-1 and TRBJ1-6, with 9 bases lining up with TRBD1. V dropped 0 bases and J dropped 6; count of bases not matched to a gene: 4. Germline V CDR1 and CDR2: SGHRS, YFSETQ. This CDR3 has 16 amino acids.

The chain carries TRBV10-3 and TRBJ2-3, with D tentatively TRBD2 (6 bases). This CDR3 comprises 15 residues. Trimming shortened V by 4 bases and J by 0 bases, and 11 bases separated the two germline ends. Germline-derived CDR1 and CDR2 are ENHRY and SYGVKD. Here the CDR3 DNA reads TGTGCCATCAGTGTATTAGCGGCTAGCACAGATACGCAGTATTTT. This gives the protein CAISVLAASTDTQYF.

This clone was detected a few times. The chain links TRBV19 to TRBJ1-5; 10 nucleotides align to TRBD1. With V trimmed by 6 bases and J by 5 bases, 7 bases remained unmatched. The germline V gene encodes CDR1 LNHDA and CDR2 SQIVND (reference sequence). The CDR3 length is 15 residues. This CDR3 reads CASSPPTGGDQPQHF. In DNA form, the CDR3 reads TGTGCCAGTAGCCCCCCGACAGGGGGCGATCAGCCCCAGCATTTT.

This clone has a handful of counts. The J gene is TRBJ2-4, the V gene TRBV19, with 10 positions matching TRBD2. The CDR3 has 18 amino acids. Losses at the gene ends were 4 bases for V and 6 bases for J; bases not matched to a gene: 15. Looked up from germline, CDR1 is LNHDA and CDR2 is SQIVND (reference sequence). CDR3 sequence (DNA): TGTGCCAGTAGTACTTCGCTAGCGGGGGTTCTCCCTGGAAACATTCAGTACTTC. This sequence encodes CASSTSLAGVLPGNIQYF.

This sequence joins TRBV29-1 and TRBJ2-7, with 12 bases identical to TRBD2. There are 14 residues in the CDR3. The germline gives CDR1 SQVTM, CDR2 ANQGSEA. The junction had 5 bases not matched to a gene; V was cut back by 6 bases and J by 2 bases. The CDR3 DNA sequence: TGCAGCGTGAGACTAGCGGGGGACGCCTACGAGCAGTACTTC. It is translated as CSVRLAGDAYEQYF.